This entry lists 15 T cell receptor beta chains sequenced from one sample in a study of long-term antiretroviral therapy in people with HIV. Assay version v3.0 of immunoSEQ was used, and it was run at survey level. TCRdb's copy holds only in-frame clones and misses some; the assay was immunoSEQ multiplex PCR. The sample has 10,000 to 15,000 clones; roughly 80% are singletons. Source: unsorted PBMCs, taken 1.3 years after starting antiretroviral therapy. Source of these receptors: a woman under 30 with HIV.

The chain joins TRBV29-1 to TRBJ1-2; D is uncertain. CDR1 and CDR2 from the germline V gene are SQVTM and ANQGSEA. The CDR3 is 11 amino acids. The ends were cut back, 3 bases at V and 8 bases at J, with 10 bases in the middle. CDR3 in amino acids: CSVDSSWGYTF. The CDR3 DNA is TGCAGCGTTGACAGCTCATGGGGCTACACCTTC.

This clone was observed a single time. The V call is TRBV7-6, the J call TRBJ2-5; no clear D. Per germline, CDR1 SGHVS and CDR2 FNYEAQ. The V end was cut by 5 bases, the J end by 3 bases, with 13 bases between. This CDR3 region has 14 residues. The CDR3 bases are TGTGCCAGCAGCCAAAACGGCCGGGAAGAGACCCAGTACTTC. Encoded protein: CASSQNGREETQYF.

Concerning this clone: The identical CDR3 is also encoded by other nucleotide sequences in the sample. V is TRBV9 and J is TRBJ2-7, with no clear D. The CDR3 extends over 13 amino acids. V was clipped by 0 bases and J by 3 bases, with 7 bases between them. The germline gives CDR1 SGDLS, CDR2 YYNGEE. The CDR3 coding sequence is TGTGCCAGCAGCGTAGGTGACGGCTACGAGCAGTACTTC. It yields the protein CASSVGDGYEQYF.

This clone was found a few times. The chain carries TRBV28 and TRBJ2-7; 9 nucleotides agree with TRBD2. The CDR3 consists of 18 residues. After removal of 4 bases from V and 4 bases from J, the junction contained 17 bases not matched to a gene. CDR1 MDHEN and CDR2 SYDVKM come from the germline V gene. The CDR3 is CASSSLAGKIGPPYEQYF. The CDR3 coding sequence is TGTGCCAGCAGTTCCCTAGCGGGAAAGATCGGGCCGCCATACGAGCAGTACTTC.

The rearrangement joins TRBV13 to TRBJ1-6, with a tentative D call TRBD1 (5 bases). This CDR3 is 16 amino acids long. In germline, CDR1 is PRHDT, CDR2 FYEKMQ (reference sequence). With 5 bases removed from V and 0 bases from J, the gap between germline ends came to 11 bases. CDR3 DNA sequence: TGTGCCAGCAGCCTCAGGGTGAGCTCCTATAATTCACCCCTCCACTTT. This gives the protein CASSLRVSSYNSPLHF.

This clone was recorded only once. The J gene is TRBJ1-2, the V gene TRBV7-6, with 8 bases that match TRBD1. Germline V lookup: CDR1 SGHVS, CDR2 FNYEAQ. Unmatched junction bases numbered 7, after V lost 5 bases and J lost 8 bases. The CDR3 totals 13 residues. CDR3 region: CASSRDRKGGYTF. CDR3 DNA: TGTGCCAGCAGCCGGGACAGGAAGGGGGGCTACACCTTC.

The V call is TRBV28, the J call TRBJ1-3; D gene uncertain. This CDR3 contains 14 residues. Germline values: CDR1 MDHEN, CDR2 SYDVKM. Deletions cut 3 bases from V and 4 bases from J, with 10 bases between. As DNA, the CDR3 is TGTGCCAGCAGTTTTCCGGGTTTCGGAAACACCATATATTTT. As protein: CASSFPGFGNTIYF.

J is TRBJ1-2 and V is TRBV6-5; unclear D gene. The CDR3 spans 15 residues. The germline V and J ends were trimmed by 0 bases and 5 bases, with 13 bases remaining between them. Per the germline V gene, CDR1 is MNHEY and CDR2 is SVGAGI. The CDR3 DNA follows: TGTGCCAGCAGTTACTCATACAGTCTCCAATATGGCTACACCTTC. It codes for CASSYSYSLQYGYTF.

The chain joins TRBV29-1 to TRBJ1-4; D unresolved. The CDR3 runs 12 residues. CDR1 and CDR2 from the germline V gene are SQVTM and ANQGSEA. Trimming took 4 bases from V and 13 from J, leaving 16 bases between them. The CDR3 protein is CSVGTALGGLFF. CDR3 coding DNA: TGCAGCGTTGGGACGGCCCTGGGAGGACTGTTTTTT. The variable domain in full, completed from reference TRBV29-1 and TRBJ1-4, reads SAVISQKPSRDICQRGTSLTIQCQVDSQVTMMFWYRQQPGQSLTLIATANQGSEATYESGFVIDKFPISRPNLTFSTLTVSNMSPEDSSIYLCSVGTALGGLFFGSGTQLSVL.

The chain employs TRBV9 and TRBJ1-2; D remains unclear. The V end was cut by 0 bases, the J end by 6 bases, with 6 bases between. CDR1 is SGDLS, CDR2 YYNGEE, per germline. The CDR3 contains 12 residues. The CDR3 DNA sequence: TGTGCCAGCAGCGTAGGCGTAAATGGCTACACCTTC. This gives the protein CASSVGVNGYTF.

The chain combines TRBV7-9 with TRBJ2-7, with TRBD1 identical over 8 bases. Germline V gene sequence: CDR1 SEHNR, CDR2 FQNEAQ (reference sequence). The CDR3 runs 16 residues. Germline trimming cut 4 bases from V and 2 bases from J; bases unmatched to any gene: 10. The CDR3 DNA reads as TGTGCCAGCAGCTCACCCGGGACAGGCAAGCCCTACGAGCAGTACTTC. It translates to CASSSPGTGKPYEQYF.

The CDR3 DNA sequence: TGTGCCAGCAGCCTGACCTACGAGCAGTACTTC. Its protein is CASSLTYEQYF. This sequence joins TRBV5-6 and TRBJ2-7; D call uncertain. The V gene lost 4 bases and the J gene lost 2 bases, with 4 bases spanning the gap. The germline V gene has CDR1 SGHDT and CDR2 YYEEEE. The CDR3 has 11 amino acids.

This clone was seen a single time. The chain has TRBV11-2 and TRBJ2-3, with TRBD2 identical over 8 bases. The CDR3 is 15 amino acids. In germline, CDR1 is SGHAT, CDR2 FQNNGV. Trimming at V came to 7 bases and at J to 3 bases, leaving 9 bases not matched to a gene. CDR3 residues: CASTRAGGMTDTQYF. The CDR3 region has the DNA TGTGCCAGCACACGGGCGGGGGGTATGACAGATACGCAGTATTTT. The variable domain in full, completed from reference TRBV11-2 and TRBJ2-3, reads EAGVAQSPRYKIIEKRQSVAFWCNPISGHATLYWYQQILGQGPKLLIQFQNNGVVDDSQLPKDRFSAERLKGVDSTLKIQPAKLEDSAVYLCASTRAGGMTDTQYFGPGTRLTVL.

This chain joins TRBV23-1 and TRBJ2-7; a weak D match, TRBD1 (6 bases). Being an ORF, TRBV23-1 has a function that is uncertain. CDR3 length: 13 residues. The V and J ends lost 6 bases and 1 base respectively, with 10 bases between them. The CDR3 loop is CASSLDRSYEQYF. The CDR3 nucleotides are TGCGCCAGCAGCCTAGACAGGTCCTACGAGCAGTACTTC.

This chain uses TRBV18 with TRBJ2-3; 10 bases align to TRBD2. Germline CDR1 is KGHSH and CDR2 is LQKENI. The junction had 7 bases not matched to a gene; V was cut back by 5 bases and J by 2 bases. The CDR3 is made up of 16 amino acids. The CDR3 sequence: CASSSLAGVSTDTQYF. The CDR3 DNA is TGTGCCAGCTCATCCCTAGCGGGAGTTTCCACAGATACGCAGTATTTT.